These 32 T cell receptor beta chains share one sample of origin, sequenced in a study of blood T cell repertoires in COVID-19. Assay: immunoSEQ multiplex PCR; the TCRdb copy retains only in-frame clones and omits some. The sample has around 250,000 clones, 86% seen once; the top ten hold roughly 5.2%. Sequencing was carried out using peripheral blood. These receptors came from an elderly woman with COVID-19, enrolled during active disease.

The gene calls are TRBV6-4 and TRBJ2-7; 10 nucleotides align to TRBD1. Germline V lookup: CDR1 MRHNA, CDR2 SNTAGT. The CDR3 is 14 amino acids. This chain's CDR3 is CASSGPKRRDRGHV. The DNA of the CDR3 is TGTGCCAGCAGCGGACCTAAACGCCGGGACAGGGGACACGTC.

The V and J genes are TRBV9 and TRBJ2-2; a weak D match, TRBD1 (6 bases). Trimming shortened V by 0 bases and J by 4 bases, and 7 bases separated the two germline ends. The CDR3 contains 14 residues. Germline V gene data show CDR1 as SGDLS and CDR2 as YYNGEE. CDR3 sequence reads: CASSVAGVTGELFF. The CDR3, as DNA: TGTGCCAGCAGCGTAGCAGGGGTCACCGGGGAGCTGTTTTTT.

This clone was counted a few times. The V gene is TRBV18, the J gene TRBJ2-2; no reliable D call. V lost 3 bases and J 4 bases, leaving 6 bases between the germline ends. The CDR3 runs to 13 residues. In germline, CDR1 is KGHSH, CDR2 LQKENI. The CDR3 here is CASSPILTGELFF. For the CDR3, the DNA is TGTGCCAGCTCACCGATACTCACCGGGGAGCTGTTTTTT. Combining the CDR3 with reference TRBV18 and TRBJ2-2 gives the whole variable domain NAGVMQNPRHLVRRRGQEARLRCSPMKGHSHVYWYRQLPEEGLKFMVYLQKENIIDESGMPKERFSAEFPKEGPSILRIQQVVRGDSAAYFCASSPILTGELFFGEGSRLTVL.

The chain uses TRBV7-2 and TRBJ1-1, with 8 bases identical to TRBD1. V dropped 3 bases and J dropped 4; count of bases not matched to a gene: 7. This CDR3 comprises 15 residues. Germline lookup yields CDR1 SGHTA and CDR2 FQGNSA. As DNA, the CDR3 is TGTGCCAGCAGCTTTGGACAGGGAACGAGCACTGAAGCTTTCTTT. It is translated as CASSFGQGTSTEAFF. Full variable domain (outside the CDR3, taken from reference TRBV7-2 and TRBJ1-1): GAGVSQSPSNKVTEKGKDVELRCDPISGHTALYWYRQSLGQGLEFLIYFQGNSAPDKSGLPSDRFSAERTGGSVSTLTIQRTQQEDSAVYLCASSFGQGTSTEAFFGQGTRLTVV.

J is TRBJ2-1 and V is TRBV25-1; TRBD2 matches at 8 bases. Trimming took 2 bases from V and 2 from J; bases not matched to a gene: 5. Germline lookup yields CDR1 MGHDK and CDR2 SYGVNS. The CDR3 length is 16 residues. The CDR3 is CASSESGGSPYNEQFF. The CDR3 bases are TGTGCCAGCAGTGAAAGCGGGGGATCCCCCTACAATGAGCAGTTCTTC.

This chain joins TRBV28 and TRBJ1-5; D remains unclear. This CDR3 has 13 residues. V was shortened by 6 bases and J by 6 bases, with 12 bases between the two germline ends. Germline V gene lookup returns CDR1 MDHEN and CDR2 SYDVKM. DNA for the CDR3: TGTGCCAGCAGCCCCGGCGGGATTCAGCCCCAGCATTTT. It specifies CASSPGGIQPQHF.

The chain is built from TRBV6-5 and TRBJ1-5; 8 bases fit TRBD1. Germline V gene data show CDR1 as MNHEY and CDR2 as SVGAGI. After removal of 8 bases from V and 7 bases from J, the junction contained 7 bases not matched to a gene. CDR3 length: 13 amino acids. In DNA, the CDR3 is TGTGCCAGCGCAGGGGGCGGTGGGCAGCCCCAGCATTTT. Translating gives CASAGGGGQPQHF.

This chain uses TRBV5-4 with TRBJ1-2, with unresolved D. Germline-derived CDR1 and CDR2 are SGHNT and YYREEE (reference sequence). Trimming cost V 4 bases and J 4 bases, with 14 bases left between them. The CDR3 contains 14 residues. The CDR3 protein is CASSPRNLGYGYTF. Written as DNA, the CDR3 is TGTGCCAGCAGCCCGAGGAACCTCGGCTATGGCTACACCTTC.

This clone appeared a single time. The gene calls are TRBV28 and TRBJ2-7, with D maybe TRBD1 (5 bases). V was trimmed by 7 bases and J by 5 bases, leaving 24 bases between them. The length of the CDR3 is 16 residues. Looked up from germline, CDR1 is MDHEN and CDR2 is SYDVKM. The CDR3 nucleotides are TGTGCCAGCACCCCTCACGCAGGGAATCTTGGCAACGAGCAGTACTTC. As protein: CASTPHAGNLGNEQYF.

The rearrangement joins TRBV4-1 to TRBJ2-5; D is perhaps TRBD2 (5 bases). This CDR3 spans 13 amino acids. The germline V gene has CDR1 MGHRA and CDR2 YSYEKL. The CDR3 region has the DNA TGCGCTGGAGGAAGAGTATCCCTGGAGACCCAGTACTTC. The encoded protein is CAGGRVSLETQYF.

The chain is built from TRBV5-4 and TRBJ1-6; the match to TRBD1 covers 11 bases. J was trimmed by 9 bases and V by 0 bases; bases with no gene match: 5. Germline-derived CDR1 and CDR2 are SGHNT and YYREEE (reference sequence). This CDR3 spans 16 amino acids. The CDR3 region has the DNA TGTGCCAGCAGCTTGGGTGGGACAGGGGGATCTTCACCCCTCCACTTT. It encodes CASSLGGTGGSSPLHF.

This clone showed up just once. This chain connects TRBV28 to TRBJ1-1, with 7 positions matching TRBD1. The CDR3 has 16 amino acids. Germline V CDR1 and CDR2: MDHEN, SYDVKM. Trimming at V came to 0 bases and at J to 6 bases, leaving 10 bases not matched to a gene. The CDR3: CASSLWGQGTASEAFF. The CDR3 nucleotides read TGTGCCAGCAGTTTATGGGGGCAGGGGACAGCTTCTGAAGCTTTCTTT. Looking up the rest from reference TRBV28 and TRBJ1-1 gives the full variable domain: DVKVTQSSRYLVKRTGEKVFLECVQDMDHENMFWYRQDPGLGLRLIYFSYDVKMKEKGDIPEGYSVSREKKERFSLILESASTNQTSMYLCASSLWGQGTASEAFFGQGTRLTVV.

The V and J genes are TRBV7-9 and TRBJ2-3, with 9 positions matching TRBD2. Looked up from germline, CDR1 is SEHNR and CDR2 is FQNEAQ (reference sequence). The CDR3 loop spans 15 amino acids. V shed 5 bases, J shed 1 base, and the junction held 4 bases outside the gene matches. This CDR3 reads CASSELAGGTDTQYF. The CDR3 nucleotides read TGTGCCAGCAGCGAATTAGCGGGGGGCACAGATACGCAGTATTTT.

The V gene is TRBV18, the J gene TRBJ2-2; 11 bases align to TRBD2. V trimming: 1 base; J trimming: 1 base; junction bases outside the gene matches: 8. CDR1 KGHSH and CDR2 LQKENI come from the germline V gene. The CDR3 covers 19 residues. In DNA, the CDR3 is TGTGCCAGCTCACCACTCCAACTAGCGGGGGCCGAGAACACCGGGGAGCTGTTTTTT. Its translation is CASSPLQLAGAENTGELFF.

This clone was counted only a few times. The chain links TRBV30 to TRBJ1-1; tentatively, D is TRBD1 (5 bases). V was trimmed by 4 bases and J by 1 base, leaving 13 bases between them. This CDR3 has 14 residues. Germline loops: CDR1 GTSNPN, CDR2 SVGIG (reference sequence). CDR3 sequence (DNA): TGTGCCTGGACCTCCGGCAGGGCGAACACTGAAGCTTTCTTT. Its protein is CAWTSGRANTEAFF.

The chain couples TRBV2 to TRBJ1-5, with D unclear. V shed 4 bases and J shed 2 bases, with 9 bases lying between them. Germline V lookup: CDR1 SNHLY, CDR2 FYNNEI. CDR3 length equals 14 residues. The CDR3 reads CASSGDMGNQPQHF. In DNA, the CDR3 is TGTGCCAGCAGTGGTGACATGGGCAATCAGCCCCAGCATTTT.

This chain uses TRBV18 with TRBJ1-5; tentative D call: TRBD1 (6 bases). Germline V gene sequence: CDR1 KGHSH, CDR2 LQKENI. The CDR3 runs to 16 residues. Trimming stripped 0 bases from V and 4 bases from J, with 13 bases between. CDR3 loop: CASSPPLQGPNQPQHF. CDR3 DNA sequence: TGTGCCAGCTCACCACCCCTCCAGGGGCCTAATCAGCCCCAGCATTTT.

CDR3 in amino acids: CASSVDAGGLTGELFF. The CDR3 DNA reads as TGTGCCAGCAGCGTCGATGCGGGGGGGCTCACCGGGGAGCTGTTTTTT. This chain connects TRBV9 to TRBJ2-2; 9 bases align to TRBD2. The junction had 6 bases not matched to a gene; V was cut back by 2 bases and J by 4 bases. The CDR3 is 16 residues long. Germline CDR1 is SGDLS and CDR2 is YYNGEE.

This chain connects TRBV5-1 to TRBJ1-1; tentatively, D is TRBD1 (6 bases). Trimming cost V 0 bases and J 1 base, with 13 bases left between them. Germline lookup yields CDR1 SGHRS and CDR2 YFSETQ. The CDR3 has 16 residues. The CDR3 DNA is TGCGCCAGCAGCTTGGTCCCGGGGGGCCAGAACACTGAAGCTTTCTTT. Protein: CASSLVPGGQNTEAFF.

The chain joins TRBV19 to TRBJ2-5; 7 nucleotides line up with TRBD2. V was clipped by 9 bases and J by 4 bases; unmatched bases: 11. Germline CDR1 and CDR2: LNHDA and SQIVND (reference sequence). This CDR3 has 14 residues. The CDR3 DNA follows: TGTGCCAGCTCCCCGGGGGGAGCGATAGAGACCCAGTACTTC. Translation gives CASSPGGAIETQYF.

J is TRBJ2-3 and V is TRBV30; 11 bases match TRBD2. CDR1 is GTSNPN and CDR2 is SVGIG in the germline V gene (reference sequence). The V segment lost 4 bases and the J segment 4 bases; nucleotides outside the gene matches: 13. This CDR3 comprises 17 residues. CDR3 DNA sequence: TGTGCCTGGAATTGGAGGCTAGCGGGGGGTTGGGCAGATACGCAGTATTTT. Encoded protein: CAWNWRLAGGWADTQYF.

The chain couples TRBV4-1 to TRBJ2-7; D might be TRBD1 (6 bases). This CDR3 contains 11 residues. CDR1 is MGHRA, CDR2 YSYEKL, per germline. V was clipped by 11 bases and J by 3 bases, with 11 bases between them. This CDR3 reads CALRGGYEQYV. CDR3 DNA: TGCGCCTTACGAGGGGGCTACGAGCAGTACGTC.

J is TRBJ2-2 and V is TRBV28; 9 nucleotides match TRBD1. The CDR3 runs 15 residues. Per germline, CDR1 MDHEN and CDR2 SYDVKM. With V trimmed by 4 bases and J by 1 base, 1 base remained unmatched. The CDR3 protein is CASSSGQGNTGELFF. In nucleotides, the CDR3 is TGTGCCAGCAGTTCGGGACAGGGGAACACCGGGGAGCTGTTTTTT.

The chain uses TRBV3-1 (or the pseudogene TRBV3-2) and TRBJ1-6, with 7 bases that match TRBD1. Losses at the gene ends were 6 bases for V and 3 bases for J; bases not matched to a gene: 8. Germline V gives CDR1 LGHDT, CDR2 YNNKEL (reference sequence). This CDR3 is built from 16 residues. Here the CDR3 DNA reads TGTGCCAGCAGTCCCAGACAGGGATACTATAATTCACCCCTCCACTTT. Its translation: CASSPRQGYYNSPLHF.

V usage is TRBV28 and J usage is TRBJ1-2; D perhaps matches TRBD1 (5 bases). The CDR3 has 15 amino acids. V was clipped by 6 bases and J by 4 bases, with 18 bases between them. Germline CDR1 is MDHEN and CDR2 is SYDVKM. CDR3 loop: CASSRQTRNGYGYTF. CDR3 coding DNA: TGTGCCAGCAGCCGACAGACTAGGAACGGCTATGGCTACACCTTC.

The J gene is TRBJ2-1, the V gene TRBV19, with 13 bases matching TRBD2. The ends lost 4 bases at V and 8 bases at J; junction bases unmatched: 2. The CDR3 is made up of 14 amino acids. In germline, CDR1 is LNHDA, CDR2 SQIVND (reference sequence). The CDR3 region is CASSRLAGGYEQFF. The CDR3, as DNA: TGTGCCAGTAGTAGACTAGCGGGGGGTTATGAGCAGTTCTTC.

This chain uses TRBV23-1 with TRBJ1-1, with 11 bases identical to TRBD1. TRBV23-1 is an open reading frame whose function is uncertain. The CDR3 has 18 amino acids. V shed 7 bases, J shed 4 bases, and the junction held 17 bases outside the gene matches. CDR3 sequence reads: CASTLYSRTGGDGTEAFF. CDR3 sequence (DNA): TGCGCCAGCACCCTCTATTCACGGACAGGGGGCGATGGCACTGAAGCTTTCTTT.

CDR3 in amino acids: CASMEAGGSTDTQYF. The CDR3 nucleotides are TGTGCCAGCATGGAGGCGGGGGGGAGCACAGATACGCAGTATTTT. The gene calls are TRBV6-5 and TRBJ2-3, with TRBD2 identical over 9 bases. Germline CDR1 and CDR2: MNHEY and SVGAGI. The CDR3 consists of 15 residues. The ends lost 7 bases at V and 0 bases at J; junction bases unmatched: 5.

The gene calls are TRBV28 and TRBJ1-1, with 8 bases lining up with TRBD1. This CDR3 spans 17 amino acids. CDR1 is MDHEN, CDR2 SYDVKM, per germline. Trimming removed 6 bases from V and 0 bases from J; junction bases left unmatched: 12. The CDR3 region has the DNA TGTGCCAGCAGCCCTCCACTTGGGACAGGTATGAACACTGAAGCTTTCTTT. Amino acid sequence: CASSPPLGTGMNTEAFF.

The J gene is TRBJ1-1, the V gene TRBV29-1; the D gene is possibly TRBD1 (5 bases). Per germline, CDR1 SQVTM and CDR2 ANQGSEA. The CDR3 is 14 amino acids. Trimming removed 0 bases at V and 2 bases at J, with 10 bases between. The chain's CDR3 is CSVEDTRANTEAFF. The CDR3 coding sequence is TGCAGCGTTGAAGATACCAGGGCCAACACTGAAGCTTTCTTT.

The rearrangement links TRBV5-1 to TRBJ2-4, with 9 bases lining up with TRBD1. With 4 bases clipped from V and 8 bases from J, the junction kept 13 bases outside the gene matches. Germline V CDR1 and CDR2: SGHRS, YFSETQ. The CDR3 extends over 16 amino acids. This chain's CDR3 is CASSIPTGGYTDIQYF. The CDR3 DNA reads as TGCGCCAGCAGCATCCCTACAGGGGGCTATACAGACATTCAGTACTTC.

This chain connects TRBV5-4 to TRBJ2-5; 12 nucleotides align to TRBD1. V lost 5 bases and J lost 8; bases outside the gene matches: 16. From germline, CDR1 is SGHNT and CDR2 YYREEE (reference sequence). CDR3 length: 17 amino acids. CDR3 sequence reads: CASRFGEGGTGGRTQYF. For the CDR3, the DNA is TGTGCCAGCAGATTTGGGGAGGGCGGGACAGGGGGCAGAACCCAGTACTTC.